The 24 T cell receptor beta chains in this list originate from one sample, sequenced in a study of metastatic and nonmetastatic thyroid tumors. There were no patients who had received any treatment before thyroid surgery. TCRdb re-analyzed the PCR reads using MiXCR. The table includes tens of thousands of clones, 12% detected once. The sequenced sample was tumor tissue. The receptors originated from a female donor with papillary thyroid cancer or a benign thyroid nodule (not recorded which). Some clones in this sample may be carry-over from other donors' samples.

This clone came up many times. The chain recombines TRBV7-9 with TRBJ2-1; D is uncertain. Trimming left V 0 bases short and J 3 bases short, with 9 bases between. Germline-derived CDR1 and CDR2 are SEHNR and FQNEAQ (reference sequence). This CDR3 is 15 amino acids long. The CDR3 DNA sequence: TGTGCCAGCAGCTTAGCGGTAGGTATCTACAATGAGCAGTTCTTC. Its protein is CASSLAVGIYNEQFF.

This clone came up many times. Other DNA variants within this sample encode the same CDR3. This chain joins TRBV28 and TRBJ2-2; D may be TRBD1 (6 bases). V lost 5 bases and J lost 1, with 11 bases in between. This CDR3 region has 15 residues. Germline V gene sequence: CDR1 MDHEN, CDR2 SYDVKM. As DNA, the CDR3 is TGTGCCAGCAGTCCCCAGGGGAAGAACACCGGGGAGCTGTTTTTT. It is translated as CASSPQGKNTGELFF.

This clone was detected many times. This sequence joins TRBV5-6 and TRBJ1-1; weak D call: TRBD1 (5 bases). Germline-derived CDR1 and CDR2 are SGHDT and YYEEEE. V dropped 3 bases and J dropped 4 bases, with 13 bases sitting between them. This CDR3 has 14 residues. The CDR3 sequence is CASSSSGWVTEAFF. The CDR3 nucleotides are TGTGCCAGCAGCTCATCAGGGTGGGTCACTGAAGCTTTCTTT.

As concerns this clone: A much larger clone lies one base from this, so it may be a read error. This specimen includes other DNA sequences encoding the same CDR3. The chain joins TRBV2 to TRBJ1-5; D is undetermined. Per the germline V gene, CDR1 is SNHLY and CDR2 is FYNNEI. The CDR3 covers 13 residues. The CDR3 loop is CASSVGTYQPQHF. The CDR3 DNA sequence: TGTGCCAGTAGTGTCGGCACCTATCAGCCCCAGCATTTT.

This clone was recorded many times. CDR3 sequence (DNA): TGTGCCAGCAGTTGGGACAGTTACATGAACACTGAAGCTTTCTTT. Translation gives CASSWDSYMNTEAFF. The rearrangement links TRBV12-3 or TRBV12-4 to TRBJ1-1, with 7 bases fitting TRBD1. J was trimmed by 0 bases and V by 4 bases; bases with no gene match: 5. The length of the CDR3 is 15 residues.

In regard to this clone: A much larger clone lies one base from this, so it may be a read error. The chain employs TRBV4-2 and TRBJ1-1; D gene unclear. The ends were cut back, 4 bases at V and 4 bases at J, with 13 bases in the middle. This CDR3 region has 14 residues. The germline gives CDR1 LGHNA, CDR2 YNFKEQ. The CDR3 is CASSPITVSTEAFF. Written as DNA, the CDR3 is TGTGCCAGCAGCCCTATTACGGTAAGCACTGAAGCTTTCTTT.

This clone was counted many times. Other DNA sequences of this sample code for an identical CDR3. The rearrangement uses TRBV7-3 and TRBJ2-3; D perhaps matches TRBD2 (5 bases). V was pared by 5 bases and J by 5 bases, with 17 bases between. CDR3 length equals 15 residues. Per germline, CDR1 SGHTA and CDR2 FQGTGA. CDR3 amino acids: CASSPLRGTKDTQYF. The CDR3 DNA follows: TGTGCCAGCAGCCCTCTCCGGGGAACAAAAGATACGCAGTATTTT.

This clone turned up a few times. Given a much more abundant clone one base away, this may be a read error. The chain couples TRBV3-1 to TRBJ2-7, with 8 bases that match TRBD2. This CDR3 contains 14 residues. In germline, CDR1 is LGHDT, CDR2 YNNKEL (reference sequence). The ends lost 7 bases at V and 6 bases at J; junction bases unmatched: 11. The CDR3 is CASIRRAGAPEQYF. The CDR3 coding sequence is TGTGCCAGCATCCGCAGAGCGGGAGCCCCCGAGCAGTACTTC.

This clone was observed at least ten times. The chain recombines TRBV24-1 with TRBJ2-3; the D is unclear. Germline V gene data show CDR1 as KGHDR and CDR2 as SFDVKD. CDR3 length: 15 amino acids. Trimming removed 1 base at V and 0 bases at J, with 7 bases between. CDR3 residues: CATSDLQSSTDTQYF. The CDR3 region has the DNA TGTGCCACCAGTGATTTACAGAGTAGCACAGATACGCAGTATTTT.

This clone was recorded many times. The rearrangement joins TRBV24-1 to TRBJ1-5; D perhaps matches TRBD1 (5 bases). Germline CDR1 and CDR2: KGHDR and SFDVKD. This CDR3 has 13 residues. V shed 9 bases and J shed 7 bases, with 15 bases lying between them. The CDR3 nucleotides are TGTGCCACCGCCCCAAGCGGGGGGCAGCCCCAGCATTTT. It translates to CATAPSGGQPQHF.

This clone was counted many times. Other DNA variants within this sample encode the same CDR3. The chain carries TRBV5-1 and TRBJ2-5, with a tentative D call TRBD1 (6 bases). Looked up from germline, CDR1 is SGHRS and CDR2 is YFSETQ. Trimming removed 0 bases from V and 4 bases from J, with 16 bases in between. There are 16 residues in the CDR3. The CDR3 bases are TGCGCCAGCAGCTTGGTCCCTGGGGGCGTAGGAGAGACCCAGTACTTC. This codes for CASSLVPGGVGETQYF.

This clone was observed a handful of times. Just one base apart from a much larger clone, this may be a read error. The chain has TRBV28 and TRBJ2-7, with D unresolved. Germline lookup yields CDR1 MDHEN and CDR2 SYDVKM. There are 12 residues in the CDR3. Here the CDR3 DNA reads TGTGCCAGCATTTTATTCGGTTACGAGCAGTACTTC. It encodes CASILFGYEQYF.

This clone was picked up a small number of times. DNA of the CDR3: TGTGCCAGCAGCTTGGGGTCCTATCGGGAACTTGACGAGCAGTACTTC. Protein: CASSLGSYRELDEQYF. This rearrangement joins TRBV5-6 to TRBJ2-7; D is possibly TRBD2 (5 bases). V was shortened by 0 bases and J by 5 bases, with 18 bases between the two germline ends. Germline V gene sequence: CDR1 SGHDT, CDR2 YYEEEE. The CDR3 consists of 16 residues.

This clone was seen repeatedly, ten times or more. The CDR3 region has the DNA TGCGCCAGCAGTACCGGGACCTCGGGGGAGACCCAGTACTTC. Translated: CASSTGTSGETQYF. This sequence joins TRBV5-1 and TRBJ2-5, with D perhaps being TRBD1 or TRBD2 (5 bases each). V was cut by 5 bases and J by 5 bases, with 16 bases left in between. This CDR3 is 14 amino acids long. Germline assignment: CDR1 SGHRS and CDR2 YFSETQ.

This clone came up many times. CDR3 in amino acids: CASSSAYSGYEQYF. As DNA, the CDR3 is TGTGCCAGCAGTTCCGCTTATAGCGGCTACGAGCAGTACTTC. The V call is TRBV12-3 or TRBV12-4, the J call TRBJ2-7; D possibly corresponds to TRBD2 (6 bases). With 4 bases removed from V and 3 bases from J, the gap between germline ends came to 13 bases. The CDR3 has 14 amino acids.

This clone was seen only a few times. A much larger clonotype is one base distant, so this may be a read error. The gene calls are TRBV6-1 and TRBJ2-3; D call uncertain. V was shortened by 7 bases and J by 0 bases, with 17 bases between the two germline ends. This CDR3 has 16 amino acids. Per the germline V gene, CDR1 is MNHNS and CDR2 is SASEGT. CDR3 DNA: TGTGCCAGCACCCGTTCCCCGGTCTCTAGCACAGATACGCAGTATTTT. Its protein is CASTRSPVSSTDTQYF.

The CDR3 coding sequence is TGCAGCGTGAGTGGGGGAAACTCTGGAAACACCATATATTTT. This sequence encodes CSVSGGNSGNTIYF. J is TRBJ1-3 and V is TRBV29-1; a possible D gene is TRBD1 (5 bases). The CDR3 is 14 residues long. V lost 6 bases and J 0 bases, leaving 12 bases between the germline ends. Per the germline V gene, CDR1 is SQVTM and CDR2 is ANQGSEA.

This clone was observed at least ten times. The genes are TRBV29-1 and TRBJ2-7, with TRBD1 matching over 8 bases. Germline loops: CDR1 SQVTM, CDR2 ANQGSEA. The CDR3 has 15 residues. The V segment lost 4 bases and the J segment 3 bases; nucleotides outside the gene matches: 11. The CDR3 region has the DNA TGCAGCGTTGTAAGGGGGGACAGGCGCAACTACGAGCAGTACTTC. It specifies CSVVRGDRRNYEQYF.

In this sample, this clone turned up many times. The chain carries TRBV28 and TRBJ1-5, with 7 nucleotides matching TRBD1. The germline gives CDR1 MDHEN, CDR2 SYDVKM. There are 14 residues in the CDR3. Unmatched junction bases numbered 9, after V lost 7 bases and J lost 6 bases. CDR3: CASTLARGPQPQHF. The CDR3 nucleotides are TGTGCCAGCACCTTAGCGAGGGGGCCTCAGCCCCAGCATTTT.

This clone was counted many times. CDR3 in amino acids: CASSHSGQRTEAFF. In DNA form, the CDR3 reads TGCGCCAGCAGCCACTCAGGACAGCGCACTGAAGCTTTCTTT. The chain carries TRBV4-1 and TRBJ1-1; D possibly corresponds to TRBD1 (6 bases). Germline CDR1 reads MGHRA; CDR2 reads YSYEKL. The V and J ends lost 3 bases and 4 bases respectively, with 12 bases between them. The CDR3 consists of 14 residues.

This clone was counted many times. The rearrangement joins TRBV20-1 to TRBJ1-5; unclear D gene. This CDR3 is built from 13 residues. The V end lost 1 base, the J end lost 7 bases, and 11 bases lay between the germline ends. CDR1 DFQATT and CDR2 SNEGSKA come from the germline V gene (reference sequence). CDR3 loop: CSARGSLGQPQHF. The CDR3 DNA is TGCAGTGCTAGAGGGTCCTTAGGGCAGCCCCAGCATTTT.

This clone has ten or more counts. This rearrangement joins TRBV5-1 to TRBJ1-5; tentatively, D is TRBD1 (5 bases). Germline CDR1 reads SGHRS; CDR2 reads YFSETQ. This CDR3 is 13 amino acids long. The ends were cut back, 2 bases at V and 4 bases at J, with 7 bases in the middle. As DNA, the CDR3 is TGCGCCAGCAGCTTTTCAGGGAATCAGCCCCAGCATTTT. It specifies CASSFSGNQPQHF. Based on the CDR3 plus reference TRBV5-1 and TRBJ1-5, the full variable domain is KAGVTQTPRYLIKTRGQQVTLSCSPISGHRSVSWYQQTPGQGLQFLFEYFSETQRNKGNFPGRFSGRQFSNSRSEMNVSTLELGDSALYLCASSFSGNQPQHFGDGTRLSIL.

At least ten counts were recorded for this clone. The chain combines TRBV20-1 with TRBJ1-6, with 7 bases lining up with TRBD1. V was clipped by 0 bases and J by 5 bases; unmatched bases: 4. Looked up from germline, CDR1 is DFQATT and CDR2 is SNEGSKA (reference sequence). This CDR3 spans 15 amino acids. The CDR3 sequence is CSAREPGQNNSPLHF. CDR3 coding DNA: TGCAGTGCTAGAGAACCGGGACAGAATAATTCACCCCTCCACTTT.

This clone has just a few counts. This chain connects TRBV18 to TRBJ1-5, with unresolved D. CDR1 is KGHSH, CDR2 LQKENI, per germline. Trimming removed 0 bases from V and 0 bases from J, with 9 bases in between. The CDR3 is 16 amino acids. The CDR3 sequence: CASSPPGKNSNQPQHF. The CDR3 nucleotides read TGTGCCAGCTCACCACCGGGCAAAAATAGCAATCAGCCCCAGCATTTT.